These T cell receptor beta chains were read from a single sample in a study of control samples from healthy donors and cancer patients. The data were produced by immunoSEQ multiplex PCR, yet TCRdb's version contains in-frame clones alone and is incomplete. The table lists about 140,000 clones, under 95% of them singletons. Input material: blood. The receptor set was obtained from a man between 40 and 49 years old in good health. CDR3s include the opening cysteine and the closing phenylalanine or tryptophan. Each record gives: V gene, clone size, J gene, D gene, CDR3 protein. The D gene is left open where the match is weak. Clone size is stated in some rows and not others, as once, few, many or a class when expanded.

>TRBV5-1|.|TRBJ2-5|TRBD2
CASRPSGVETQYF
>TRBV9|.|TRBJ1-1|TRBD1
CASSEGQGNTEAFF
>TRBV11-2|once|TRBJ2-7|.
CASSLEGGGPYEQYF
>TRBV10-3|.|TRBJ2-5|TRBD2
CAISEGLATETQYF
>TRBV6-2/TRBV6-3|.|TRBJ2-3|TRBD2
CASSYSPGTSGGIDTQYF
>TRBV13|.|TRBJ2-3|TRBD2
CASLLAGASGGQYF
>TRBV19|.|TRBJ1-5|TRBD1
CASSRGRSVDQPQHF
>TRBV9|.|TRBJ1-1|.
CASSPPGEGIMEAFF
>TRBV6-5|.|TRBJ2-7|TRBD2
CASRSLAGVNEQYF
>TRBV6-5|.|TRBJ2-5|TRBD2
CASSYLLAGVETQYF
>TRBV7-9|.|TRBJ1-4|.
CASTSQGYEKLFF
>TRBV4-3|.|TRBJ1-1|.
CASSQYIRGEAFF
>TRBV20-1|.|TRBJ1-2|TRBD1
CSARTGDGYTF
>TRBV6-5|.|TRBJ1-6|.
CASSWGGQYNSPLHF
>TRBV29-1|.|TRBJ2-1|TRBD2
CSADSGLAGVEQFF
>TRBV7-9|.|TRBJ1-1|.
CASSPAATEAFF
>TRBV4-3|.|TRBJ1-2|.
CASSQDLWGRGGYTF
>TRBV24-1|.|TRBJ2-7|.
CATSDPAVSYEQYF
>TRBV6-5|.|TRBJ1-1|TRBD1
CASRATGVLTEAFF
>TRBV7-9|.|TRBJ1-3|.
CASSLGTSGNTIYF
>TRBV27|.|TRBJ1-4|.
CASHEKLFF
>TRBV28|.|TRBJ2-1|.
CASSFGTYHNEQFF
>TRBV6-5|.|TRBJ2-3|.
CATKGSTSTDTQYF
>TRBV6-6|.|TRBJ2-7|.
CASSYMSTSGIQYF
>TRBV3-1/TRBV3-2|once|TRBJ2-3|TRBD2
CASSQDWASGRGTDTQYF
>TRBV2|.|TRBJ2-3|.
CASSDRSGADTQYF
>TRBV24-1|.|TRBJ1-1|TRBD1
CATSDPGQGMGEAFF
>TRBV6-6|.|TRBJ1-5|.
CASSRRTGSNQPQHF
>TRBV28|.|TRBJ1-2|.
CASSSPTRGDYGYTF
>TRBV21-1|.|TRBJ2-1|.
CASTDRGATYNEQFF
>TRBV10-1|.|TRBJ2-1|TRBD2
CASSDPGEGRQFF